This T cell receptor beta chain was sequenced for a study of cytomegalovirus exposure and HLA in healthy donors. In the PCR, 60 Vbeta and 13 Jbeta primers were used. The method was immunoSEQ multiplex PCR; TCRdb's version includes in-frame clones alone and lacks a portion of them. Of tens of thousands of clones in the sample, just over 75% are singletons; the top ten hold over 6%. Sequences were obtained from PBMCs. This TCR was sampled from a man aged 45-60 years in good health and CMV-seronegative.

The DNA for the CDR3 is TGCGCCAGCAGCCAAGATCAGGGAAGCTACGAGCAGTACTTC. Translating gives CASSQDQGSYEQYF. The rearrangement joins TRBV4-1 to TRBJ2-7; tentative D call: TRBD1 (5 bases). The CDR3 is 14 residues long. CDR1 and CDR2 (germline): MGHRA, YSYEKL. V was trimmed by 0 bases and J by 3 bases, leaving 9 bases between them.